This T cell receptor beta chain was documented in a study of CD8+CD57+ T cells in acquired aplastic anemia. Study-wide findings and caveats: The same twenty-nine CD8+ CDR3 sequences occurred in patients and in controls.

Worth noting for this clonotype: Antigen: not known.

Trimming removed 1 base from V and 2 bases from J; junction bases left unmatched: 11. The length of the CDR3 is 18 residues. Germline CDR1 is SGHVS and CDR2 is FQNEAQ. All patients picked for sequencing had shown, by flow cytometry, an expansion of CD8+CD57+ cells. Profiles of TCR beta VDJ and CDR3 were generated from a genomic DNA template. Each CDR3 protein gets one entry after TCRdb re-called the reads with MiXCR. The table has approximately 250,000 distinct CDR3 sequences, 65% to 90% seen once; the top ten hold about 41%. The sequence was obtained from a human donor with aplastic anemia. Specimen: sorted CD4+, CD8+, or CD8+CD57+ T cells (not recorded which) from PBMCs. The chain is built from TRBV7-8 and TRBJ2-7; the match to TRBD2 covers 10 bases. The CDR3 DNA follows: TGTGCCAGCAGCTTAGGGAGGACTAGCGGTAGTTGTACCTACGAGCAGTACGTC. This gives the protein CASSLGRTSGSCTYEQYV.